This TCR beta chain was obtained from a study of blood T cell repertoires in COVID-19 (dated by TCRdb to the early 2020s). General notes on the study: Collaborator samples came from the United States, Italy and Spain and covered acute and convalescent phases of COVID-19. The material from the prospective study consisted of cDNA or gDNA derived from T cells, B-cell-depleted T cells, or PBMCs. Deeply sampled blood TCRbeta repertoires from subjects exposed to, actively infected with, or recovered from COVID-19 were included in the dataset. A freely available public database, intended as a resource for researchers studying the immune response to SARS-CoV-2, is where the repertoires were released. The samples were drawn from the first 160 participants of the ongoing ImmuneRACE study and from over a thousand subjects provided by 6 global collaborators. A de-identified subject ID, COVID-19 status, age in years and sex were almost always included in the sample metadata. Where available, HLA class I and class II types were obtained from metadata supplied by the sample provider rather than from assay-based typing. The full study reports these points: How much clinical and demographic metadata was included differed by source and by participant, and the metadata was provided uncurated.

In the prospective study, participants were 18 to 89 years old, resided in about two dozen geographic areas of the United States, and were enrolled through a virtual design. Cohort assignment in the prospective study relied on participant-reported clinical history from a screening survey and a study questionnaire. ImmuneRACE Cohort 3 recovered participants were defined by two consecutive negative NP/OP PCR tests, healthcare professional clearance, or symptom resolution. Each participant in the prospective study had whole blood, serum and a nasopharyngeal or oropharyngeal swab collected by mobile phlebotomists. Prospective study participants could optionally give additional blood draws and questionnaires over an approximately two-month period. Prospective study blood samples were shipped either frozen or at room temperature before DNA extraction. V is clipped by 0 bases and J by 1 base, and the sequence between their germline boundaries is 8 bases long. The CDR3 runs 15 amino acids, cysteine and phenylalanine included. The retained sequence is limited to the CDR3, 45 bases, with the frame set at the first base. CDR1 and CDR2 (MGHRA, YSYEKL) derive from the germline V gene.

TCRbeta CDR3 regions were amplified from genomic DNA using the immunoSEQ Assay, a bias-controlled multiplex PCR. In the original analysis: Within the assay, amplification of reference gene primers was used to estimate how many nucleated cells each sample contained. To quantify the absolute abundance of each unique TCRbeta CDR3 rearrangement, sequence reads were collapsed and filtered. For each sample, productive Simpson clonality was calculated by taking the square root of Simpson's diversity index across productive rearrangements. TCRdb provides this immuneACCESS table in a form limited to in-frame rearrangements. Some clones are lacking; in checked studies, under half of them reflect an unresolved V gene, and why the rest are absent is not known. V, J and clone size were drawn from that table, and D and trimming were deduced from the DNA. In all, the sample holds hundreds of thousands of clones, and just over 85% of those were seen once. The leading ten clones occupy roughly a sixth of the sample.

As to this clone: The target of this receptor is not known. There are no base qualities to consult, and no much larger clone falls within one base.

The rearranged chain carries TRBV4-1 and TRBJ2-3; the D gene is perhaps TRBD1, from 5 matching bases. This clonotype was sampled from a man in his late teens or twenties who had recovered from COVID-19. Sample: PBMCs or T cells enriched from blood (not recorded which). The nucleotides read TGCGCCAGCAGCCAAGATCCAGGGCGCACAGATACGCAGTATTTT. Its amino acids are CASSQDPGRTDTQYF.